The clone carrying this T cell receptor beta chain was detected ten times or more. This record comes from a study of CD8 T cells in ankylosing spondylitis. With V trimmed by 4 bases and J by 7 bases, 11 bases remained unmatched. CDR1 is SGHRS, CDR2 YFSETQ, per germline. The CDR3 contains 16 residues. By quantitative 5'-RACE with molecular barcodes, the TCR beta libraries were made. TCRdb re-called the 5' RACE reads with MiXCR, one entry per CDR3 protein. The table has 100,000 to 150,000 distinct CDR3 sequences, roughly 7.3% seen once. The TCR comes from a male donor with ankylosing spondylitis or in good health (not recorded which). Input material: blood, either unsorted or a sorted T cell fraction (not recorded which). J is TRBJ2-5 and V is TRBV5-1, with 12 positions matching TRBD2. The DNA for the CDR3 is TGCGCCAGCAGCGTGAGACTAGCGGGGGAACGGGGGACCCAGTACTTC. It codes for CASSVRLAGERGTQYF. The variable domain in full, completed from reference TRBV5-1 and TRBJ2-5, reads KAGVTQTPRYLIKTRGQQVTLSCSPISGHRSVSWYQQTPGQGLQFLFEYFSETQRNKGNFPGRFSGRQFSNSRSEMNVSTLELGDSALYLCASSVRLAGERGTQYFGPGTRLLVL.